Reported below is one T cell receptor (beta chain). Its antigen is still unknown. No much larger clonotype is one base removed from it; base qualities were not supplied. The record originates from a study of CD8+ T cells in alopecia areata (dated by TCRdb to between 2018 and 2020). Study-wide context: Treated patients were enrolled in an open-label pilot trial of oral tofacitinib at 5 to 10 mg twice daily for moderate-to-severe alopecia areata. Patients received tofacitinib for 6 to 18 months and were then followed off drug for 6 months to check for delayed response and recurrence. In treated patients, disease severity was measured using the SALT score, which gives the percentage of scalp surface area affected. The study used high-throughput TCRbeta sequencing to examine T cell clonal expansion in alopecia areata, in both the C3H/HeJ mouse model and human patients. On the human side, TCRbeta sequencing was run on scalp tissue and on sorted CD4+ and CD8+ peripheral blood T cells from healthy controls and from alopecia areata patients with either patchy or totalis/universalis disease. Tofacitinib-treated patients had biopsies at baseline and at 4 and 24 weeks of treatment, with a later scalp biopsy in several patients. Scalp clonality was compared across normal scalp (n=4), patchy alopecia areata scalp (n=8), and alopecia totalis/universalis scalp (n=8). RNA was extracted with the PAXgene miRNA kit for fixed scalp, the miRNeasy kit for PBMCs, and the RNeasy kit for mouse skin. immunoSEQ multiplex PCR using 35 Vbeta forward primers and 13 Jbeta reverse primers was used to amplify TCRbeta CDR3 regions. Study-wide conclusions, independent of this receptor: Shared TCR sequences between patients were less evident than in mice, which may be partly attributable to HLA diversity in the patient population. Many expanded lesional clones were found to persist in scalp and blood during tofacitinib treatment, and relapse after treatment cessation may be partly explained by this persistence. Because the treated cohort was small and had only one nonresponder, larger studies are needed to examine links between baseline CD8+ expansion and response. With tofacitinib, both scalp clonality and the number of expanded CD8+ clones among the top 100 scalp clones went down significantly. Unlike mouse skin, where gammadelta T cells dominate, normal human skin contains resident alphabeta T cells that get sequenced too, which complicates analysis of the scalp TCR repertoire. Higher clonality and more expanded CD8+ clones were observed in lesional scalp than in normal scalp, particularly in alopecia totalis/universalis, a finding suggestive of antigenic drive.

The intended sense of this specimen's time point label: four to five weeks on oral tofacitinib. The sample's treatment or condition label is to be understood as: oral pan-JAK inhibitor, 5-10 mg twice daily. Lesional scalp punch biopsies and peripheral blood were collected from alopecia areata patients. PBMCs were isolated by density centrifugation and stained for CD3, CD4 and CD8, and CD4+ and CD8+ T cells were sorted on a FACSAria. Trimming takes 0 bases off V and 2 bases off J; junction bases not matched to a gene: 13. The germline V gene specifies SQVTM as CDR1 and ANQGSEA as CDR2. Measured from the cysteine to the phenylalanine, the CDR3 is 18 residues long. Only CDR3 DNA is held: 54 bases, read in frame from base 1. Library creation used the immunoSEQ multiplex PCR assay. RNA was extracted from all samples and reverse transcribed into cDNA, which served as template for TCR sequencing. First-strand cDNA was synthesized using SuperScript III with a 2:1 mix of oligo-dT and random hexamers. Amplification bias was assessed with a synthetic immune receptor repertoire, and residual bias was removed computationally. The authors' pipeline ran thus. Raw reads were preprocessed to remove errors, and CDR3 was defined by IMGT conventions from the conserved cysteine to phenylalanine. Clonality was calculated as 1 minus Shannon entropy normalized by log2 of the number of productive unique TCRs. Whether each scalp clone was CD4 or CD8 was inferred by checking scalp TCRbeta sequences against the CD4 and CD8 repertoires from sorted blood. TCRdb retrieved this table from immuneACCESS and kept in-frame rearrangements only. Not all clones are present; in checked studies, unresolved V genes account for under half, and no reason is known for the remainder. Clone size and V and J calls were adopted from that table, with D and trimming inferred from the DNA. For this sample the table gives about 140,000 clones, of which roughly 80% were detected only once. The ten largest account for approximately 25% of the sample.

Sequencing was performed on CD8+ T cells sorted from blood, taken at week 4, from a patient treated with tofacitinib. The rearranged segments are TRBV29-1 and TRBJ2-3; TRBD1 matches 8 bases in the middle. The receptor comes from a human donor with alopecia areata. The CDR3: CSVEEWAWTGKDTDTQYF. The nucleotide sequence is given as TGCAGCGTTGAAGAATGGGCCTGGACAGGGAAAGACACAGATACGCAGTATTTT.